These 28 T cell receptor beta chains were sequenced from one sample in a study of glioma-infiltrating T cells after dendritic cell vaccination. This sample's time point: after dendritic cell vaccination, including at tumor progression/relapse. The table came from immunoSEQ multiplex PCR; TCRdb's copy has only in-frame clones and leaves some out. Among 90,000 or so clones listed, approximately 80% were seen once. Sequencing was performed on blood, taken after dendritic cell vaccination. These receptor sequences come from a human donor with glioblastoma.

The chain is built from TRBV5-1 and TRBJ2-7; tentatively, D is TRBD1 (6 bases). The CDR3 has 15 residues. Trimming pared 0 bases from V and 3 bases from J, leaving 13 bases between. The germline V gene encodes CDR1 SGHRS and CDR2 YFSETQ. This chain's CDR3 is CASSLGSGQIYEQYV. The CDR3 DNA is TGCGCCAGCAGCTTGGGCAGCGGACAGATCTACGAGCAGTACGTC.

The chain is built from TRBV5-8 and TRBJ1-1; 9 bases align to TRBD1. This CDR3 spans 15 amino acids. After removal of 3 bases from V and 5 bases from J, the junction contained 8 bases not matched to a gene. Germline V gene sequence: CDR1 SGHTS, CDR2 YDEGEE. The CDR3 here is CASSWGDRARTEAFF. CDR3 in DNA: TGTGCCAGCAGCTGGGGGGACAGGGCGAGGACTGAAGCTTTCTTT.

V gene TRBV30 combines with J gene TRBJ1-2, with TRBD1 as a possible D gene (5 bases). Trimming removed 0 bases at V and 8 bases at J, with 13 bases between. Germline values: CDR1 GTSNPN, CDR2 SVGIG (reference sequence). The CDR3 runs to 13 residues. CDR3 DNA sequence: TGTGCCTGGAGTGTACTGGGGGGGGGAGGCTACACCTTC. It specifies CAWSVLGGGGYTF.

The chain is built from TRBV7-6 and TRBJ2-1, with D possibly being TRBD2 (6 bases). V lost 3 bases and J 0 bases, leaving 15 bases between the germline ends. The CDR3 is 17 residues long. The germline V gene has CDR1 SGHVS and CDR2 FNYEAQ. The CDR3 here is CASSFGALRGSYNEQFF. The CDR3 DNA is TGTGCCAGCAGCTTCGGGGCTCTGCGGGGCTCCTACAATGAGCAGTTCTTC.

This chain joins TRBV2 and TRBJ2-7, with 7 bases matching TRBD2. V trimming: 0 bases; J trimming: 3 bases; junction bases outside the gene matches: 5. The CDR3 loop spans 15 amino acids. Looked up from germline, CDR1 is SNHLY and CDR2 is FYNNEI. The CDR3 coding sequence is TGTGCCAGCAGTGAAGCCCCGGGAGGTTACTACGAGCAGTACGTC. This sequence encodes CASSEAPGGYYEQYV.

V is TRBV30 and J is TRBJ2-5, with TRBD2 matching over 13 bases. With V trimmed by 3 bases and J by 3 bases, 7 bases remained unmatched. In germline, CDR1 is GTSNPN, CDR2 SVGIG (reference sequence). The CDR3 length is 16 residues. The CDR3 DNA follows: TGTGCCTGGAGCAAAGGACTAGCGGGAGTAAAAGAGACCCAGTACTTC. This codes for CAWSKGLAGVKETQYF.

The CDR3 coding sequence is TGTGCCAGTAGCTCCCGGGTCGGACTGGGCTACAATGAGCAGTTCTTC. Amino acids: CASSSRVGLGYNEQFF. The chain combines TRBV19 with TRBJ2-1, with D possibly matching TRBD2 (5 bases). The CDR3 is made up of 16 amino acids. Trimming cost V 6 bases and J 3 bases, with 18 bases left between them. Germline values: CDR1 LNHDA, CDR2 SQIVND (reference sequence). The full variable domain, completed using reference TRBV19 and TRBJ2-1, is DGGITQSPKYLFRKEGQNVTLSCEQNLNHDAMYWYRQDPGQGLRLIYYSQIVNDFQKGDIAEGYSVSREKKESFPLTVTSAQKNPTAFYLCASSSRVGLGYNEQFFGPGTRLTVL.

The gene calls are TRBV19 and TRBJ1-5; D might be TRBD1 (5 bases). The CDR3 spans 14 residues. Germline lookup yields CDR1 LNHDA and CDR2 SQIVND (reference sequence). V lost 10 bases and J lost 0, with 13 bases in between. Here the CDR3 reads CATRTPNSNQPQHF. The CDR3 nucleotides are TGTGCCACGCGGACACCTAATAGCAATCAGCCCCAGCATTTT.

CDR3 bases: TGCGCCAGCAGCGAAAGACTAGCGGGGGACAAGTACTTC. Translating it yields CASSERLAGDKYF. This chain joins TRBV5-1 and TRBJ2-5; 12 nucleotides line up with TRBD2. Germline CDR1 reads SGHRS; CDR2 reads YFSETQ. V trimming: 4 bases; J trimming: 12 bases; junction bases outside the gene matches: 7. CDR3 length equals 13 residues.

The chain couples TRBV9 to TRBJ2-1; the match to TRBD2 covers 7 bases. Trimming at V came to 2 bases and at J to 0 bases, leaving 11 bases not matched to a gene. This CDR3 has 18 residues. Germline CDR1 reads SGDLS; CDR2 reads YYNGEE. CDR3 sequence reads: CASSVSSGWTSSYNEQFF. In DNA form, the CDR3 reads TGTGCCAGCAGCGTTTCTTCGGGTTGGACTAGCTCCTACAATGAGCAGTTCTTC.

The rearrangement uses TRBV5-6 and TRBJ1-5, with 8 bases that match TRBD1. Germline assignment: CDR1 SGHDT and CDR2 YYEEEE. Losses at the gene ends were 4 bases for V and 1 base for J; bases not matched to a gene: 7. The CDR3 has 16 residues. The CDR3: CASSRLTGESNQPQHF. CDR3 sequence (DNA): TGTGCCAGCAGCCGATTGACAGGGGAGAGCAATCAGCCCCAGCATTTT.

This clone was found a few times. The chain combines TRBV25-1 with TRBJ1-3, with 9 nucleotides matching TRBD1. V lost 6 bases and J lost 4; bases outside the gene matches: 4. Germline CDR1 is MGHDK and CDR2 is SYGVNS. The length of the CDR3 is 14 residues. The CDR3 reads CASRQGASGNTIYF. The CDR3 DNA reads as TGTGCCAGCAGACAGGGGGCTTCGGGAAACACCATATATTTT.

The rearrangement uses TRBV7-3 and TRBJ1-1; 10 bases map to TRBD1. Trimming took 5 bases from V and 5 from J; bases not matched to a gene: 8. Looked up from germline, CDR1 is SGHTA and CDR2 is FQGTGA. CDR3 length: 15 amino acids. CDR3 sequence: CASSPTGGGLTEAFF. DNA of the CDR3: TGTGCCAGCAGCCCGACAGGGGGCGGTTTGACTGAAGCTTTCTTT.

The rearrangement links TRBV19 to TRBJ2-3; D gene ambiguous. The CDR3 covers 16 residues. The germline V gene has CDR1 LNHDA and CDR2 SQIVND (reference sequence). With 3 bases removed from V and 0 bases from J, the gap between germline ends came to 13 bases. The CDR3 sequence: CASSIGAYFSTDTQYF. Written as DNA, the CDR3 is TGTGCCAGTAGTATCGGAGCGTACTTTAGCACAGATACGCAGTATTTT.

The genes are TRBV27 and TRBJ2-1; 10 bases line up with TRBD2. The germline V gene has CDR1 MNHEY and CDR2 SMNVEV (reference sequence). V gave up 10 bases and J gave up 8 bases; unmatched junction bases: 11. The CDR3 extends over 14 amino acids. CDR3 DNA: TGTGCCACAAAACCCCGCGGACTAGCGGATGAGCAGTTCTTC. Amino acid sequence: CATKPRGLADEQFF.

The chain links TRBV7-3 to TRBJ2-2; TRBD1 matches 8 bases. The ends lost 5 bases at V and 1 base at J; junction bases unmatched: 6. Germline loops: CDR1 SGHTA, CDR2 FQGTGA. The CDR3 runs 16 residues. CDR3 amino acids: CASSPYRGENTGELFF. The CDR3 bases are TGTGCCAGCAGCCCATACAGGGGGGAGAACACCGGGGAGCTGTTTTTT.

The rearrangement uses TRBV27 and TRBJ1-1, with D maybe TRBD1 (5 bases). V lost 5 bases and J lost 7, with 14 bases in between. Germline loops: CDR1 MNHEY, CDR2 SMNVEV (reference sequence). The CDR3 contains 13 residues. CDR3 DNA sequence: TGTGCCAGCAGTCGGGCGGGGCTGAGTGAAGCTTTCTTT. Amino acid sequence: CASSRAGLSEAFF.

V and J are TRBV5-1 and TRBJ1-1; a weak D match, TRBD1 (6 bases). V lost 0 bases to trimming and J lost 0 bases, with 12 bases between them. The CDR3 spans 16 residues. Per the germline V gene, CDR1 is SGHRS and CDR2 is YFSETQ. Here the CDR3 reads CASSLVAGAMNTEAFF. The DNA of the CDR3 is TGCGCCAGCAGCTTGGTGGCAGGGGCTATGAACACTGAAGCTTTCTTT.

This CDR3 reads CASSRTLKREQYV. DNA for the CDR3: TGTGCCAGTAGTAGGACCCTCAAAAGGGAGCAGTACGTC. The rearrangement links TRBV19 to TRBJ2-7; D remains unclear. V dropped 4 bases and J dropped 7 bases, with 14 bases sitting between them. The CDR3 runs 13 residues. Germline CDR1 LNHDA, CDR2 SQIVND (reference sequence).

The rearrangement joins TRBV4-2 to TRBJ2-3; 8 bases fit TRBD2. This CDR3 has 16 residues. Losses at the gene ends were 4 bases for V and 4 bases for J; bases not matched to a gene: 10. Looked up from germline, CDR1 is LGHNA and CDR2 is YNFKEQ. The CDR3, as DNA: TGTGCCAGCAGCCCCCGACTAGCGAAAGCCCCAGATACGCAGTATTTT. Its translation is CASSPRLAKAPDTQYF.

The genes are TRBV27 and TRBJ2-1; maybe TRBD1 (6 bases). V was cut by 6 bases and J by 11 bases, with 17 bases left in between. CDR3 size: 13 residues. In germline, CDR1 is MNHEY, CDR2 SMNVEV (reference sequence). CDR3: CASRGHSTGKQFF. The CDR3 bases are TGTGCCAGCAGAGGGCACTCGACAGGAAAGCAGTTCTTC.

This chain connects TRBV19 to TRBJ1-5, with 8 bases aligning to TRBD1. Germline CDR1 LNHDA, CDR2 SQIVND (reference sequence). This CDR3 is built from 15 residues. Trimming took 5 bases from V and 0 from J; bases not matched to a gene: 3. CDR3 protein: CASSLGQDSNQPQHF. As DNA, the CDR3 is TGTGCCAGTAGTTTGGGACAGGATAGCAATCAGCCCCAGCATTTT.

The chain links TRBV9 to TRBJ1-1; weak D call: TRBD1 (6 bases). The CDR3 length is 13 residues. Germline V gene lookup returns CDR1 SGDLS and CDR2 YYNGEE. The V end lost 4 bases, the J end lost 1 base, and 8 bases lay between the germline ends. This CDR3 reads CASSQTGNTEAFF. CDR3 in DNA: TGTGCCAGCAGCCAGACAGGGAACACTGAAGCTTTCTTT.

J is TRBJ2-5 and V is TRBV11-3; weak D call: TRBD1 (5 bases). V was cut by 0 bases and J by 2 bases, with 10 bases left in between. The germline V gene encodes CDR1 SGHNT and CDR2 YENEEA. The CDR3 runs 15 residues. CDR3 residues: CASSLEGAGQETQYF. The CDR3, as DNA: TGTGCCAGCAGCTTAGAAGGGGCAGGACAAGAGACCCAGTACTTC.

V gene TRBV19 combines with J gene TRBJ1-1; 7 bases fit TRBD1. J lost 6 bases, V lost 4 bases, and 5 bases had no gene match. The CDR3 is 13 residues long. The germline V gene has CDR1 LNHDA and CDR2 SQIVND (reference sequence). As DNA, the CDR3 is TGTGCCAGTAGTACCCGACAGGGTTCTGAAGCTTTCTTT. The encoded protein is CASSTRQGSEAFF. Based on the CDR3 plus reference TRBV19 and TRBJ1-1, the full variable domain is DGGITQSPKYLFRKEGQNVTLSCEQNLNHDAMYWYRQDPGQGLRLIYYSQIVNDFQKGDIAEGYSVSREKKESFPLTVTSAQKNPTAFYLCASSTRQGSEAFFGQGTRLTVV.

The chain employs TRBV7-9 and TRBJ2-3; TRBD2 agrees at 11 bases. This CDR3 contains 16 residues. Trimming took 4 bases from V and 0 from J; bases not matched to a gene: 3. CDR1 is SEHNR, CDR2 FQNEAQ, per germline (reference sequence). The CDR3 nucleotides are TGTGCCAGCAGCTCTACTAGCGGGGGAAGCACAGATACGCAGTATTTT. Translating gives CASSSTSGGSTDTQYF.

The chain combines TRBV9 with TRBJ1-2, with D hard to call. The germline CDR1 and CDR2 sequences are SGDLS and YYNGEE. The V end was cut by 4 bases, the J end by 0 bases, with 13 bases between. This CDR3 is built from 15 residues. This CDR3 reads CASSPLGTSNYGYTF. The CDR3 nucleotides are TGTGCCAGCAGCCCCCTAGGAACCTCTAACTATGGCTACACCTTC.

The rearrangement links TRBV18 to TRBJ2-7, with a possible D match to TRBD1 (6 bases). There are 14 residues in the CDR3. Between the trimmed V and J ends, which lost 3 bases and 0 bases, there was a span of 9 bases. Germline V CDR1 and CDR2: KGHSH, LQKENI. CDR3 residues: CASSPPDSSYEQYV. The CDR3 DNA is TGTGCCAGCTCACCCCCGGACAGCTCCTACGAGCAGTACGTC.